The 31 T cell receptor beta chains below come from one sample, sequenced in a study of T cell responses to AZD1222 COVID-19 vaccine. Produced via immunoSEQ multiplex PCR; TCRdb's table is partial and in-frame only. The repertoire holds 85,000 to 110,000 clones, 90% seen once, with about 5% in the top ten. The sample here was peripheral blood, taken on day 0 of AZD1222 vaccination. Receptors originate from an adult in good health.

The CDR3 spells CASSPGLQYGYTF. The CDR3 DNA reads TGTGCCAGCAGCCCGGGACTGCAATATGGCTACACCTTC. The V call is TRBV28, the J call TRBJ1-2, with a tentative D call TRBD1 (5 bases). V shed 6 bases and J shed 5 bases, with 13 bases lying between them. Germline V lookup: CDR1 MDHEN, CDR2 SYDVKM. This CDR3 has 13 amino acids.

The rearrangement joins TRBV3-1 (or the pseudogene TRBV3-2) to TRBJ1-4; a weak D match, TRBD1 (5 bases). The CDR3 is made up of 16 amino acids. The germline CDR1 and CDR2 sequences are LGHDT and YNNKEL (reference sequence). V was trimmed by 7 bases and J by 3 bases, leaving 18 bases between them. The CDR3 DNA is TGTGCCAGCACCAAGATACCGGGACTATCTAATGAAAAACTGTTTTTT. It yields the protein CASTKIPGLSNEKLFF.

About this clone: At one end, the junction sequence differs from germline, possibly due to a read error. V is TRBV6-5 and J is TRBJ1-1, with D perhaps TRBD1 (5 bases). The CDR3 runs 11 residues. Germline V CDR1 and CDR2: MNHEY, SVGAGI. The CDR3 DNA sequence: TGTGCCTGCAGGGTGAACACTGAAGCTTTCTTT. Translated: CACRVNTEAFF.

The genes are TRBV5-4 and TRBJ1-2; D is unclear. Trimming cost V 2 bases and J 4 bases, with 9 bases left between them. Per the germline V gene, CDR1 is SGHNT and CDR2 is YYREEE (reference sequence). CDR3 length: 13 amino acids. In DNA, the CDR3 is TGTGCCAGCAGCTTCGAGGGTTCCTATGGCTACACCTTC. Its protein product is CASSFEGSYGYTF. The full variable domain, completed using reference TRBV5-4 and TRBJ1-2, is ETGVTQSPTHLIKTRGQQVTLRCSSQSGHNTVSWYQQALGQGPQFIFQYYREEENGRGNFPPRFSGLQFPNYSSELNVNALELDDSALYLCASSFEGSYGYTFGSGTRLTVV.

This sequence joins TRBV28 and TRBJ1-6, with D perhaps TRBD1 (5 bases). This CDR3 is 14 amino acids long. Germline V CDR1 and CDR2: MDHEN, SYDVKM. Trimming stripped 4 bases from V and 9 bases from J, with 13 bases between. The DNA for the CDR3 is TGTGCCAGCAGTTACCAGGGCCCGGGTTCACCCCTCCACTTT. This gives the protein CASSYQGPGSPLHF.

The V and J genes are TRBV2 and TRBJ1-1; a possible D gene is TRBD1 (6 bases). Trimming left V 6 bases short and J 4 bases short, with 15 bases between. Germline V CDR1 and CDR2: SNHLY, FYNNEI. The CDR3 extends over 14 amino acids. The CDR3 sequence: CASRQGRFGTEAFF. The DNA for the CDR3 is TGTGCCAGCAGGCAGGGGCGATTCGGCACTGAAGCTTTCTTT.

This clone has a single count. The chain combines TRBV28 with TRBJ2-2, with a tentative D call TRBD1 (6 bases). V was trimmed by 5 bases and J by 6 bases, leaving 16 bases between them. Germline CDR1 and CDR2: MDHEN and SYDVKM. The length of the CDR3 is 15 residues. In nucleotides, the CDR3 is TGTGCCAGCAGTCTACAAACCGCAGGGGCCGGGGAGCTGTTTTTT. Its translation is CASSLQTAGAGELFF.

CDR3 bases: TGTGCCATCAGTGAGTCGCGACGGACAGGTTTTGAGGAAGGCTACACCTTC. Its protein is CAISESRRTGFEEGYTF. The chain has TRBV10-3 and TRBJ1-2, with 7 bases matching TRBD1. This CDR3 is 17 amino acids long. The V and J ends lost 0 bases and 8 bases, in that order; junction bases with no gene match: 15. The germline CDR1 and CDR2 sequences are ENHRY and SYGVKD.

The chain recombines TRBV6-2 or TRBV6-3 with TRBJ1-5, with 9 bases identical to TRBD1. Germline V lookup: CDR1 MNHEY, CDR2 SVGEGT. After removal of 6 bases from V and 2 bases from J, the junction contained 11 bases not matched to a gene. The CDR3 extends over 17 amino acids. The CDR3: CASSWGTGTWGNQPQHF. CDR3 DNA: TGTGCCAGCAGCTGGGGGACAGGGACCTGGGGCAATCAGCCCCAGCATTTT.

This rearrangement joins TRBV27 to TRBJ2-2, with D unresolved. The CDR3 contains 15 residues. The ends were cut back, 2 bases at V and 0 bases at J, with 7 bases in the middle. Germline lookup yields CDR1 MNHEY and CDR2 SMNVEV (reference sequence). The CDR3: CASSLLSTNTGELFF. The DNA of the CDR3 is TGTGCCAGCAGTTTACTTTCTACGAACACCGGGGAGCTGTTTTTT.

The CDR3 DNA is TGTGCCAGTAGTGCCACACAGGGGGCCGGGGAGCTGTTTTTT. It is translated as CASSATQGAGELFF. V usage is TRBV19 and J usage is TRBJ2-2, with TRBD1 identical over 8 bases. The junction had 5 bases not matched to a gene; V was cut back by 5 bases and J by 6 bases. This CDR3 contains 14 residues. In germline, CDR1 is LNHDA, CDR2 SQIVND (reference sequence).

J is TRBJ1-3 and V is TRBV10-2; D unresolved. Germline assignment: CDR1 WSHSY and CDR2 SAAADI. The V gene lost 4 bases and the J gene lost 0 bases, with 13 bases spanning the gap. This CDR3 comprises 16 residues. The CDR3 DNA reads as TGCGCCAGCAGTGGTGGTGAGGCAGGCTCTGGAAACACCATATATTTT. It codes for CASSGGEAGSGNTIYF.

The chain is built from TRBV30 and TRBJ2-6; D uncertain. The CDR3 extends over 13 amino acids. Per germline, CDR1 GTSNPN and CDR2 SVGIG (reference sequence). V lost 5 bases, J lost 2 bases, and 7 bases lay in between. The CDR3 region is CAWVPAGANVLTF. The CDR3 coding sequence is TGTGCCTGGGTCCCGGCTGGGGCCAACGTCCTGACTTTC.

The CDR3 reads CASSLSSTDTQYF. The CDR3 DNA reads TGTGCCAGCAGCTTATCGAGCACAGATACGCAGTATTTT. The rearrangement joins TRBV13 to TRBJ2-3, with D uncertain. Per germline, CDR1 PRHDT and CDR2 FYEKMQ (reference sequence). V was clipped by 2 bases and J by 0 bases, with 3 bases between them. CDR3 length: 13 residues. The variable domain in full, with the rest retrieved from reference TRBV13 and TRBJ2-3, is AAGVIQSPRHLIKEKRETATLKCYPIPRHDTVYWYQQGPGQDPQFLISFYEKMQSDKGSIPDRFSAQQFSDYHSELNMSSLELGDSALYFCASSLSSTDTQYFGPGTRLTVL.

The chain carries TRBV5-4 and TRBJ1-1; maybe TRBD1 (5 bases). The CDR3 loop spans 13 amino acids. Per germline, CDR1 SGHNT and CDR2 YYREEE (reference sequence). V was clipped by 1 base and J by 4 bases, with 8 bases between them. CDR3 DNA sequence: TGTGCCAGCAGCTTGTGGGGGAGCACTGAAGCTTTCTTT. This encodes CASSLWGSTEAFF.

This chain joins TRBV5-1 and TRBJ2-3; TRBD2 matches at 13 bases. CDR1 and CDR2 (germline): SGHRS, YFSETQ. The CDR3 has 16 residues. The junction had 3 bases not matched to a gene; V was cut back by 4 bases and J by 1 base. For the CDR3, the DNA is TGCGCCAGCAGCCAGGGACTAGCGGGACGCACAGATACGCAGTATTTT. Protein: CASSQGLAGRTDTQYF.

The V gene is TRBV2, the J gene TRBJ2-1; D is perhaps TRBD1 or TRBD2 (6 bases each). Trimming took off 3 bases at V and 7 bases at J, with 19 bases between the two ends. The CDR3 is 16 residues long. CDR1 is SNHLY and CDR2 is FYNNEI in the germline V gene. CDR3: CASSEPGAISENEQFF. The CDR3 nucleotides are TGTGCCAGCAGTGAGCCGGGGGCCATTTCGGAAAATGAGCAGTTCTTC.

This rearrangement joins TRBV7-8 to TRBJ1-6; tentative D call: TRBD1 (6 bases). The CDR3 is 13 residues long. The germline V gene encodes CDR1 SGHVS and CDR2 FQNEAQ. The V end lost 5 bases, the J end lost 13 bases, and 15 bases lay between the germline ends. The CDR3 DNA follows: TGTGCCAGCAGCAGAACACAGGGATCCCCCCTCCACTTT. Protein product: CASSRTQGSPLHF.

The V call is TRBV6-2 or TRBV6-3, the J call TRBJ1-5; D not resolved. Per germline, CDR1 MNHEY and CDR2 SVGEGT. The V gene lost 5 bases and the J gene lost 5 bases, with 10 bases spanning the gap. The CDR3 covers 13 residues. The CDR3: CASSRSNDQPQHF. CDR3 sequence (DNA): TGTGCCAGCAGTCGCTCCAACGATCAGCCCCAGCATTTT.

The CDR3 coding sequence is TGTGCCAGCAGTCCGGCCCCGGGGGTATTTCGTCCTGGGGCCAACGTCCTGACTTTC. This sequence encodes CASSPAPGVFRPGANVLTF. The V gene is TRBV27, the J gene TRBJ2-6; possibly TRBD2 for D (6 bases). The CDR3 has 19 residues. Trimming shortened V by 5 bases and J by 2 bases, and 22 bases separated the two germline ends. Germline V CDR1 and CDR2: MNHEY, SMNVEV (reference sequence).

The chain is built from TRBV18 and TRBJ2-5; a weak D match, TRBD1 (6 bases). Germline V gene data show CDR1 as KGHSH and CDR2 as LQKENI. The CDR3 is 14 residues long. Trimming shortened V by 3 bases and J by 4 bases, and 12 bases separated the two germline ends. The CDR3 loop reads CASSPLDSRETQYF. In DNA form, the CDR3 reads TGTGCCAGCTCACCCCTGGACAGCCGAGAGACCCAGTACTTC.

The CDR3 DNA reads TGTGCCAGCAGCTTAAAGGTAGCGGGGGGGGTCCCGGGCGAGCAGTACTTC. It is translated as CASSLKVAGGVPGEQYF. The chain combines TRBV21-1 with TRBJ2-7; the table's D call, TRBD2, has no DNA check behind it. TRBV21-1 has pseudogene status. The CDR3 runs to 17 residues.

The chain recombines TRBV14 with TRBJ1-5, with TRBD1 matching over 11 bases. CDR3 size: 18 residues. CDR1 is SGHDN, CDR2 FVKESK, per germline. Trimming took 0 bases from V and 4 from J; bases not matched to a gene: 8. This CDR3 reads CASSQDLGDRGGNQPQHF. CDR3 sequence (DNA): TGTGCCAGCAGCCAAGATCTTGGGGACAGGGGGGGGAATCAGCCCCAGCATTTT.

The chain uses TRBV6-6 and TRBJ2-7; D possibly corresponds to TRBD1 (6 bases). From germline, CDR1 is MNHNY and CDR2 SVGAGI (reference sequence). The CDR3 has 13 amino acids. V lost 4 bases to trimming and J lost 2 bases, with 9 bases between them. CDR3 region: CASSLRTAYEQYF. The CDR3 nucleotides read TGTGCCAGCAGTTTGCGGACAGCCTACGAGCAGTACTTC.

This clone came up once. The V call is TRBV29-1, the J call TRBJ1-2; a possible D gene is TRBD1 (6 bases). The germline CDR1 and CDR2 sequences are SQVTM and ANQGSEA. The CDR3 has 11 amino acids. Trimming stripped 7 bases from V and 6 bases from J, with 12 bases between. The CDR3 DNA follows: TGCAGCGCTGGGGGCCTCGATGGCTACACCTTC. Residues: CSAGGLDGYTF.

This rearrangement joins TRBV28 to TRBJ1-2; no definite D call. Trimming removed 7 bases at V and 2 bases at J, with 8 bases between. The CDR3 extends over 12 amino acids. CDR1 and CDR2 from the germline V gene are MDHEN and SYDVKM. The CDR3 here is CASTPNNYGYTF. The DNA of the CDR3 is TGTGCCAGCACTCCTAACAACTATGGCTACACCTTC.

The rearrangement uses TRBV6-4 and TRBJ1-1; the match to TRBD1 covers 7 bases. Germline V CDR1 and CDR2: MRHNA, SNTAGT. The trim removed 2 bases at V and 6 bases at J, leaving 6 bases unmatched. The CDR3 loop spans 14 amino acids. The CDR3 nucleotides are TGTGCCAGCAGTGACGGGACAGCAGGAGCTGAAGCTTTCTTT. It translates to CASSDGTAGAEAFF.

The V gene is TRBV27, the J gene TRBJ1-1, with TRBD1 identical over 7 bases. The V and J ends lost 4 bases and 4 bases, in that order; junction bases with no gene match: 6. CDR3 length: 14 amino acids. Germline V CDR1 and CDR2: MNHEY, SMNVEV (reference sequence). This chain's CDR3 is CASSYQGGGTEAFF. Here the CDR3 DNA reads TGTGCCAGCAGTTATCAGGGGGGTGGCACTGAAGCTTTCTTT.

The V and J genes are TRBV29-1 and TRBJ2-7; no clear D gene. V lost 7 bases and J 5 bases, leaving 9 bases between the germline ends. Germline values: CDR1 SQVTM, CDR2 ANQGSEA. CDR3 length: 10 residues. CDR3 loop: CSATLDEQYF. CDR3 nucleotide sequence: TGCAGCGCCACCCTCGACGAGCAGTACTTC.

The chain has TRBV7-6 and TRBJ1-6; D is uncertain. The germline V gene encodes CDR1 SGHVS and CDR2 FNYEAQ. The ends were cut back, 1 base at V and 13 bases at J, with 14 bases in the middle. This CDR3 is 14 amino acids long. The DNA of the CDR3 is TGTGCCAGCAGCTTAGGCAGAGCGGAGTGGCCCCTCCACTTT. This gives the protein CASSLGRAEWPLHF.

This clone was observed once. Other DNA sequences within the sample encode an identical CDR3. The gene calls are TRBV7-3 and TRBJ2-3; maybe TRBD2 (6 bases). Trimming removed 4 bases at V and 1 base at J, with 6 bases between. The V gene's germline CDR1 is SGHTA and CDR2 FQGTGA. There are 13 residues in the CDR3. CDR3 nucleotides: TGTGCCAGCAGCTCGGGGGGCACAGATACGCAGTATTTT. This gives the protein CASSSGGTDTQYF.